This T cell receptor beta chain was found in a study of blood T cell repertoires in COVID-19. Sequenced by immunoSEQ multiplex PCR; TCRdb stores in-frame clones only, minus some. This table has roughly 380,000 clones, 87% appearing once. From germline, CDR1 is SGHRS and CDR2 YFSETQ. Trimming removed 0 bases at V and 10 bases at J, with 14 bases between. The CDR3 sequence is 15 residues long. The sample consisted of PBMCs or T cells enriched from blood (not recorded which). This clonotype was sampled from a man aged 25 to 40 who had recovered from COVID-19. This chain connects TRBV5-1 to TRBJ1-6; the D gene is possibly TRBD1 (5 bases). The CDR3: CASSLASGLHSPLHF. The CDR3 nucleotides read TGCGCCAGCAGCTTGGCTTCAGGGTTGCACTCACCCCTCCACTTT.